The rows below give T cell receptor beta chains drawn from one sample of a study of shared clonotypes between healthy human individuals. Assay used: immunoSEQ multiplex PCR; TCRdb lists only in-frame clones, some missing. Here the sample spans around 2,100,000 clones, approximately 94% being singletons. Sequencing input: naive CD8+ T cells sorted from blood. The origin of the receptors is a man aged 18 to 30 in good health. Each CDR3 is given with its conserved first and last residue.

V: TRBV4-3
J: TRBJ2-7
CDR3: CASSQDRGAEQYF

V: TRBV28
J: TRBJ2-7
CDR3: CASSSDGSYEQYF

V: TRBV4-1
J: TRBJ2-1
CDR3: CASSHTSGRVNEQFF

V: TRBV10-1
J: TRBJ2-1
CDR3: CASSESRGSGSYNEQFF

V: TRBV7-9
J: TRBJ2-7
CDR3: CASSLDRNYEQYF

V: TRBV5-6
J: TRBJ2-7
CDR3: CASSLGYSYEQYF

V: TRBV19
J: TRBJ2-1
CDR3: CASSIFFREGEQFF

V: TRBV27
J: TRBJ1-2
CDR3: CASSLMVGDSRGYTF

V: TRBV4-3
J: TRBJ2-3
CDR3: CASSQGGLVIDTQYF

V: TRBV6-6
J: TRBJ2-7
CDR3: CASSLDGQGPYEQYF

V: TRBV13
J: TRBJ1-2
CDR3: CASSLGQGSYGYTF

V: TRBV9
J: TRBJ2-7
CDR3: CASSVASGGVYEQYF

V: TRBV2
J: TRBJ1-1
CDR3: CASSEDGNTEAFF

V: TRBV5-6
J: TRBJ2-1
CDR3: CASSSHLNEQFF

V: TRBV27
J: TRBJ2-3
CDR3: CASSLFPTVLDTQYF

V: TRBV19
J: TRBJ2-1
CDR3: CASREDSYNEQFF

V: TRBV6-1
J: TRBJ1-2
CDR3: CASSDPGVPSTYGYTF

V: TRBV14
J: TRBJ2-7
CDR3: CASSQVGISYEQYF

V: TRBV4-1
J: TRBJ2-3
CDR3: CASSQVSQADTQYF

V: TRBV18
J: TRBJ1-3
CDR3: CASSPRGAGPGNTIYF

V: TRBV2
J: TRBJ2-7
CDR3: CASSEGPDYEQYF

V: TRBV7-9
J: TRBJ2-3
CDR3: CASSLGPGEYTDTQYF

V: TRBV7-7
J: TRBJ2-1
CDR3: CASSPYSGAEQFF

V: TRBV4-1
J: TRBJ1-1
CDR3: CASSQETGHSNEAFF

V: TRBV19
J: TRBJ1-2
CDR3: CASHPGQGKGGYTF

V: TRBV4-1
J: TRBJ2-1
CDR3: CASSQETGGPFSYNEQFF

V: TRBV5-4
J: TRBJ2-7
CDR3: CASREQGASRYEQYF

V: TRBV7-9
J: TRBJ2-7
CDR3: CASSLALSSYEQYF

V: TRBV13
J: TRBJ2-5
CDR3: CASSSRTGGQETQYF

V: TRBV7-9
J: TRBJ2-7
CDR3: CASSSVMSYEQYF

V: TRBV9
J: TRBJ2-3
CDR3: CASSEDGLVRDTQYF

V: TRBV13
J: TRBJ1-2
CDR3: CASSLRTDYGYTF

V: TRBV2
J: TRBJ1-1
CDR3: CARGHLNTEAFF

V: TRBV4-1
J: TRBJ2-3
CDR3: CASSTRGVPDTQYF

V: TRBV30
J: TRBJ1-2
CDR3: CAWNHPGEKLANYGYTF

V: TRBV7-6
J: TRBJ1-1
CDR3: CASSLYNTEAFF